The 13 T cell receptor beta chains given below trace back to one sample, sequenced in a study of post-analysis software for immune sequencing data. Study-level points and caveats: In patients, TRBV5-6, TRBV5-1 and TRBV20-1 belonged to five TRBV segments found more frequently than in controls.

What these receptors recognize is not known. Presence of unique molecular identifiers characterized the TCR beta cDNA libraries. TCRdb used MiXCR to reprocess the PCR reads, holding one entry per CDR3 protein. The sample holds some 450,000 distinct CDR3 sequences, roughly 46% seen once. Sequencing was done on a sample of blood. All receptors come from a girl aged 10-17 years with multiple sclerosis.

In DNA form, the CDR3 reads TGCAGTGCTAAAAATCCGAGGGTCAATGAGCAGTTCTTC. Its translation is CSAKNPRVNEQFF. The chain combines TRBV20-1 with TRBJ2-1, with a weak D call TRBD2 (5 bases). CDR3 length: 13 amino acids. Between the trimmed V and J ends, which lost 4 bases and 6 bases, there was a span of 13 bases. Germline loops: CDR1 DFQATT, CDR2 SNEGSKA (reference sequence).

The chain combines TRBV12-3 or TRBV12-4 with TRBJ1-3; D is uncertain. This CDR3 region has 13 residues. V dropped 4 bases and J dropped 0 bases, with 4 bases sitting between them. CDR3 sequence: CASSWSSGNTIYF. CDR3 coding DNA: TGTGCCAGCAGTTGGAGCTCTGGAAACACCATATATTTT.

The chain carries TRBV7-8 and TRBJ2-7; D uncertain. The ends were cut back, 4 bases at V and 0 bases at J, with 10 bases in the middle. The CDR3 totals 14 residues. Germline values: CDR1 SGHVS, CDR2 FQNEAQ. The CDR3 reads CASSSPSSSYEQYF. The CDR3 DNA reads as TGTGCCAGCAGCTCCCCTTCGAGCTCCTACGAGCAGTACTTC.

Only a few counts were recorded for this clonotype. The chain has TRBV7-9 and TRBJ1-2; D remains unclear. Per germline, CDR1 SEHNR and CDR2 FQNEAQ (reference sequence). V lost 7 bases, J lost 7 bases, and 16 bases lay in between. This CDR3 has 13 amino acids. The chain's CDR3 is CASTTTKDGGYTF. The CDR3 coding sequence is TGTGCCAGCACCACCACCAAGGATGGTGGCTACACCTTC.

This clonotype was found a few times. The chain carries TRBV28 and TRBJ2-4; 8 nucleotides line up with TRBD2. Germline assignment: CDR1 MDHEN and CDR2 SYDVKM. The CDR3 is 15 residues long. V shed 6 bases, J shed 0 bases, and the junction held 4 bases outside the gene matches. CDR3 DNA sequence: TGTGCCAGCAGCTTAGCGGGACAAGCCAAAAACATTCAGTACTTC. It encodes CASSLAGQAKNIQYF.

This clonotype was counted only a few times. This rearrangement joins TRBV20-1 to TRBJ2-1; D call uncertain. The CDR3 is 15 amino acids. Trimming took 0 bases from V and 7 from J, leaving 16 bases between them. Germline CDR1 and CDR2: DFQATT and SNEGSKA (reference sequence). The DNA for the CDR3 is TGCAGTGCTAGAGATCCGGGCAGTTCGGGTAATGAGCAGTTCTTC. This translates into CSARDPGSSGNEQFF.

The chain joins TRBV10-2 to TRBJ1-5; D is unclear. The ends were cut back, 4 bases at V and 2 bases at J, with 12 bases in the middle. In germline, CDR1 is WSHSY, CDR2 SAAADI. The CDR3 length is 15 residues. The CDR3 is CASSAELLGNQPQHF. The CDR3 DNA sequence: TGCGCCAGCAGTGCGGAGTTGCTCGGCAATCAGCCCCAGCATTTT.

This clonotype was seen a handful of times. This chain connects TRBV15 to TRBJ1-5; 8 nucleotides align to TRBD1. Trimming removed 5 bases from V and 2 bases from J; junction bases left unmatched: 5. Germline V CDR1 and CDR2: LNHNV, YYDKDF (reference sequence). The CDR3 is 15 residues long. The CDR3, as DNA: TGTGCCACCAGCGGCGAGACAGGGGGCAATCAGCCCCAGCATTTT. It yields the protein CATSGETGGNQPQHF.

This clonotype was detected once. This chain joins TRBV4-1 and TRBJ2-7; D not certain. Germline V gene sequence: CDR1 MGHRA, CDR2 YSYEKL. The CDR3 spans 15 residues. V shed 2 bases and J shed 0 bases, with 11 bases lying between them. The DNA of the CDR3 is TGCGCCAGCAGCCAATCCCCCTCGAGCTCCTACGAGCAGTACTTC. This encodes CASSQSPSSSYEQYF.

This clonotype was seen a handful of times. This chain links TRBV7-8 with TRBJ2-5; 8 positions agree with TRBD1. There are 18 residues in the CDR3. J was trimmed by 1 base and V by 2 bases; bases with no gene match: 12. Germline loops: CDR1 SGHVS, CDR2 FQNEAQ. CDR3 loop: CASSLRRTGMGLQETQYF. The DNA of the CDR3 is TGTGCCAGCAGCTTAAGAAGGACAGGGATGGGGCTCCAAGAGACCCAGTACTTC.

The chain couples TRBV29-1 to TRBJ1-2; 10 positions agree with TRBD1. The V gene's germline CDR1 is SQVTM and CDR2 ANQGSEA. CDR3 length: 13 amino acids. V shed 7 bases, J shed 4 bases, and the junction held 6 bases outside the gene matches. This CDR3 is CSAGTGAAYGYTF. Written as DNA, the CDR3 is TGCAGCGCAGGGACAGGGGCGGCCTATGGCTACACCTTC.

The chain carries TRBV5-1 and TRBJ2-1; TRBD2 aligns across 7 bases. The germline gives CDR1 SGHRS, CDR2 YFSETQ. Unmatched junction bases numbered 3, after V lost 1 base and J lost 8 bases. There are 13 residues in the CDR3. This chain's CDR3 is CASSLRLADEQFF. CDR3 nucleotide sequence: TGCGCCAGCAGCTTGCGGCTAGCGGATGAGCAGTTCTTC.

V gene TRBV28 combines with J gene TRBJ1-1; D is unresolved. V was clipped by 6 bases and J by 4 bases, with 12 bases between them. Germline V gene data show CDR1 as MDHEN and CDR2 as SYDVKM. The CDR3 is 13 residues long. The CDR3 reads CASSPPRRTEAFF. The CDR3 coding sequence is TGTGCCAGCAGCCCCCCCCGACGCACTGAAGCTTTCTTT.